These 10 T cell receptor beta chains originate from one sample sequenced in a study of blood T cell repertoires in COVID-19. TCRdb's copy holds only in-frame clones and misses some; the assay was immunoSEQ multiplex PCR. The table lists about 190,000 clones, over 70% of them singletons. The sequencing sample was made of peripheral blood. The receptors were gathered from a man between 60 and 75 years old with acute or convalescent COVID-19.

The J gene is TRBJ1-1, the V gene TRBV6-5; D may be TRBD1 (5 bases). Germline V gene data show CDR1 as MNHEY and CDR2 as SVGAGI. Trimming took off 8 bases at V and 5 bases at J, with 15 bases between the two ends. This CDR3 spans 13 amino acids. Here the CDR3 DNA reads TGTGCCAGCTCCGGACGTGGGGGGACTGAAGCTTTCTTT. Protein: CASSGRGGTEAFF.

The chain carries TRBV5-4 and TRBJ2-3; 7 bases are shared with TRBD1. The CDR3 loop spans 15 amino acids. The germline V gene encodes CDR1 SGHNT and CDR2 YYREEE (reference sequence). V was pared by 0 bases and J by 5 bases, with 6 bases of the junction left unmatched. CDR3 DNA sequence: TGTGCCAGCAGCTTGGCCAAGACAGGGCAAGATACGCAGTATTTT. Translation: CASSLAKTGQDTQYF.

This clone has just a few counts. J is TRBJ1-2 and V is TRBV6-5, with D possibly TRBD1 on 5 matching bases. Germline lookup yields CDR1 MNHEY and CDR2 SVGAGI. CDR3 length: 14 residues. V lost 0 bases to trimming and J lost 7 bases, with 12 bases between them. This chain's CDR3 is CASSYSRGAGGYTF. The CDR3 bases are TGTGCCAGCAGTTACTCGCGGGGCGCCGGTGGCTACACCTTC.

J is TRBJ2-2 and V is TRBV29-1; weak D call: TRBD2 (5 bases). CDR1 and CDR2 from the germline V gene are SQVTM and ANQGSEA. The CDR3 runs to 13 residues. Trimming left V 4 bases short and J 4 bases short, with 10 bases between. This CDR3 reads CSVGGSFTGELFF. DNA of the CDR3: TGCAGCGTTGGAGGGAGTTTCACCGGGGAGCTGTTTTTT.

This clone was counted a few times. The V call is TRBV5-4, the J call TRBJ1-1; D gene ambiguous. The CDR3 consists of 13 residues. V lost 0 bases and J 1 base, leaving 4 bases between the germline ends. CDR1 and CDR2 from the germline V gene are SGHNT and YYREEE (reference sequence). The CDR3 DNA follows: TGTGCCAGCAGCTTGGCAGGGAACACTGAAGCTTTCTTT. Residues: CASSLAGNTEAFF. Looking up the rest from reference TRBV5-4 and TRBJ1-1 gives the full variable domain: ETGVTQSPTHLIKTRGQQVTLRCSSQSGHNTVSWYQQALGQGPQFIFQYYREEENGRGNFPPRFSGLQFPNYSSELNVNALELDDSALYLCASSLAGNTEAFFGQGTRLTVV.

The chain has TRBV19 and TRBJ1-1; a weak D match, TRBD1 (6 bases). The V end was cut by 7 bases, the J end by 0 bases, with 12 bases between. Germline V CDR1 and CDR2: LNHDA, SQIVND (reference sequence). This CDR3 spans 14 amino acids. The CDR3, as DNA: TGTGCCAGTATGGACAGTTACATGAACACTGAAGCTTTCTTT. Its protein is CASMDSYMNTEAFF. The full variable domain, with the rest looked up from reference TRBV19 and TRBJ1-1, is DGGITQSPKYLFRKEGQNVTLSCEQNLNHDAMYWYRQDPGQGLRLIYYSQIVNDFQKGDIAEGYSVSREKKESFPLTVTSAQKNPTAFYLCASMDSYMNTEAFFGQGTRLTVV.

This chain uses TRBV2 with TRBJ1-6; tentative D call: TRBD1 (5 bases). With 7 bases removed from V and 6 bases from J, the gap between germline ends came to 16 bases. The CDR3 runs to 15 residues. Germline CDR1 SNHLY, CDR2 FYNNEI. This chain's CDR3 is CASTGTELGNSPLHF. The CDR3 DNA reads as TGTGCCAGCACCGGGACTGAATTGGGTAATTCACCCCTCCACTTT.

This chain uses TRBV7-8 with TRBJ2-1; tentative D call: TRBD1 (6 bases). Germline CDR1 and CDR2: SGHVS and FQNEAQ. Between the trimmed V and J ends, which lost 0 bases and 15 bases, there was a span of 15 bases. The CDR3 runs 13 residues. The CDR3 DNA sequence: TGTGCCAGCAGCTTAGCTGGCCCCAGGGGACGGTTCTTC. Translation: CASSLAGPRGRFF.

The chain joins TRBV5-4 to TRBJ2-1, with TRBD2 matching over 10 bases. Trimming removed 0 bases from V and 7 bases from J; junction bases left unmatched: 10. This CDR3 is 17 amino acids long. Germline lookup yields CDR1 SGHNT and CDR2 YYREEE (reference sequence). CDR3 loop: CASSLVSGRAQGNEQFF. CDR3 DNA sequence: TGTGCCAGCAGCTTGGTGAGCGGGAGGGCCCAGGGAAATGAGCAGTTCTTC.

The chain carries TRBV2 and TRBJ1-2; TRBD1 matches 7 bases. CDR1 is SNHLY and CDR2 is FYNNEI in the germline V gene. Trimming removed 6 bases from V and 2 bases from J; junction bases left unmatched: 3. This CDR3 has 13 residues. The CDR3 nucleotides read TGTGCCAGCAGGGGGACAGCGAACTATGGCTACACCTTC. Translation gives CASRGTANYGYTF.